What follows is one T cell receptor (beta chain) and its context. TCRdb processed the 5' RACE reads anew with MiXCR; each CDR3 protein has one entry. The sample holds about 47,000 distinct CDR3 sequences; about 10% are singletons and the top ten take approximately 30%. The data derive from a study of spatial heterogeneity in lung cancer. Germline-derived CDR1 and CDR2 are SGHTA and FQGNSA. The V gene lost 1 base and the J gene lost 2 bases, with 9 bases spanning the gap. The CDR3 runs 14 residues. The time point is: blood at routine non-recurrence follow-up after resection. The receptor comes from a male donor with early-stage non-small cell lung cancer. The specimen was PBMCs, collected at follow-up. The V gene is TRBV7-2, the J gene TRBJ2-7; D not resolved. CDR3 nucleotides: TGTGCCAGCAGCTTAGTACCGAGCGCCTACGAGCAGTACTTC. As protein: CASSLVPSAYEQYF.